A single sample gave rise to the 7 T cell receptor beta chains below, sequenced in a study of blood T cell repertoires in COVID-19. This table comes from immunoSEQ multiplex PCR, and its TCRdb copy is limited to in-frame clones, with some not included. The table includes hundreds of thousands of clones, about 83% detected once. The sequencing sample was made of PBMCs or T cells enriched from blood (not recorded which). Receptors were obtained from a woman in her forties or fifties who had been exposed to COVID-19.

V is TRBV9 and J is TRBJ2-3; 7 bases fit TRBD2. V was clipped by 4 bases and J by 5 bases; unmatched bases: 10. The CDR3 is 15 residues long. Germline V lookup: CDR1 SGDLS, CDR2 YYNGEE. The CDR3 is CASSPGNGGRDTQYF. CDR3 coding DNA: TGTGCCAGCAGCCCAGGGAACGGGGGGAGAGATACGCAGTATTTT.

The V and J genes are TRBV7-2 and TRBJ2-5, with D tentatively TRBD1 (5 bases). CDR1 and CDR2 from the germline V gene are SGHTA and FQGNSA. CDR3 length: 14 amino acids. With 6 bases removed from V and 5 bases from J, the gap between germline ends came to 16 bases. The CDR3 DNA sequence: TGTGCCAGCAGGCAGGGCGCAGGGCGTGAGACCCAGTACTTC. Its protein is CASRQGAGRETQYF.

The chain combines TRBV5-1 with TRBJ2-7, with 8 positions matching TRBD1. With 4 bases clipped from V and 5 bases from J, the junction kept 8 bases outside the gene matches. The CDR3 is 14 amino acids. Germline CDR1 reads SGHRS; CDR2 reads YFSETQ. The CDR3 nucleotides are TGCGCCAGCAGCCCTCTCTCAGGGGGCAACGAGCAGTACTTC. This sequence encodes CASSPLSGGNEQYF.

This rearrangement joins TRBV10-3 to TRBJ1-2, with 11 bases identical to TRBD1. Losses at the gene ends were 10 bases for V and 6 bases for J; bases not matched to a gene: 4. The germline gives CDR1 ENHRY, CDR2 SYGVKD. The CDR3 is 12 amino acids. CDR3 residues: CATGQGADGYTF. Written as DNA, the CDR3 is TGTGCCACCGGACAGGGGGCGGATGGCTACACCTTC.

The CDR3 here is CSARQVYGYTF. CDR3 nucleotide sequence: TGCAGTGCTCGACAGGTTTACGGCTACACCTTC. The rearrangement uses TRBV20-1 and TRBJ1-2, with a tentative D call TRBD1 (6 bases). The germline V gene has CDR1 DFQATT and CDR2 SNEGSKA (reference sequence). The CDR3 runs to 11 residues. Trimming removed 5 bases at V and 8 bases at J, with 12 bases between.

J is TRBJ2-3 and V is TRBV12-1; TRBD2, the D gene given by the table, was not confirmed from the DNA. TRBV12-1 is a listed pseudogene. The CDR3 spans 19 residues. CDR3 loop: CASSAINPRLFNSTDTQYF. DNA of the CDR3: TGTGCCAGCAGCGCCATAAACCCTAGACTCTTTAATAGCACAGATACGCAGTATTTT.

V is TRBV10-3 and J is TRBJ1-1; tentative D call: TRBD1 (6 bases). This CDR3 contains 16 residues. Trimming removed 2 bases at V and 2 bases at J, with 15 bases between. Germline V gene lookup returns CDR1 ENHRY and CDR2 SYGVKD. The DNA of the CDR3 is TGTGCCATCAGTGAGCCATCAGGGGCCTTTAACACTGAAGCTTTCTTT. Protein product: CAISEPSGAFNTEAFF.